This TCR beta chain was captured in a study of T cell changes during pregnancy in multiple sclerosis (dated by TCRdb to 2018 to 2020). In the study overall: The study examined how the T cell repertoire changed over the course of pregnancy in women with multiple sclerosis.

Libraries were prepared through the immunoSEQ multiplex PCR assay. TCRdb took this table from immuneACCESS and kept in-frame rearrangements with V and J called. Such tables lack part of the clones; where checked against another copy, unresolved V genes explain under half of the gap, and the rest is unexplained. Here the sample has 32,000 or so clones; roughly 90% occur a single time. The top ten hold around 5.1% of the sample. Trimming leaves V shorter by 6 bases and J shorter by 6 bases, with the junction holding 5 bases beyond the gene matches. There are 14 amino acids in the CDR3, from cysteine to phenylalanine inclusive. Kept here is only the CDR3 DNA, which spans 42 bases and is read in frame from base 1. CDR1 and CDR2 (MNHEY, SVGAGI) derive from the germline V gene. This clone was counted a single time. Its binding antigen is unknown. There are no base qualities to consult, and no much larger clone falls within one base.

The source of this sequence is a female donor with multiple sclerosis, enrolled in a pregnancy study. Sequencing was performed on CD8+ T cells from peripheral blood mononuclear cells, taken in the first trimester of pregnancy. In this chain, TRBV6-5 is recombined with TRBJ2-7, and TRBD2 aligns with 13 junction nucleotides. The CDR3 region reads CASSNGLAGAEQYF. The DNA sequence reads TGTGCCAGCAGCAACGGACTAGCGGGAGCCGAGCAGTACTTC.